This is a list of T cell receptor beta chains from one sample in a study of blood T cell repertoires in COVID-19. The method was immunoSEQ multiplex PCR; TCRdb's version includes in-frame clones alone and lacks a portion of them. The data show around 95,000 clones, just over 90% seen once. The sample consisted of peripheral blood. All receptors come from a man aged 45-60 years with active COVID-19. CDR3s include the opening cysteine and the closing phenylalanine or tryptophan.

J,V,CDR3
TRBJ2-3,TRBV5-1,CASSSGTGDTQYF
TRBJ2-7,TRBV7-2,CASSLVANYEQYF
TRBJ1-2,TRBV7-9,CASSLARGENYGYTF
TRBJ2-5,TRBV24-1,CATSDWGFDGTGLGETQYF
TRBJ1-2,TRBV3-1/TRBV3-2,CASSRDRDGYTF
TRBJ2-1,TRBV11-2,CASSSGLAGGQGEQFF
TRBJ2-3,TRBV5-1,CASSTGTSGSSDTQYF
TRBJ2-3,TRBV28,CASSHIPGGTSTDTQYF
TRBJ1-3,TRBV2,CASGGTAGNTIYF
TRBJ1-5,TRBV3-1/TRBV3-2,CASSQDRGWQPQHF
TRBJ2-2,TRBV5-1,CASVPRANTGELFF
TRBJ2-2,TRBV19,CASIKDRGYGGELFF
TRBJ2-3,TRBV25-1,CASSASLAGGSDTQYF
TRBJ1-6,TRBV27,CASSSGQGNSPLHF
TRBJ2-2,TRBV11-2,CATGNTRGTGELFF
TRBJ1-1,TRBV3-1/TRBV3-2,CASSQDGMRTEAFF
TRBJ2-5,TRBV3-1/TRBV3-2,CASSQDLAGGSRTQYF
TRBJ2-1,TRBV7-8,CASSSGLSSYNEQFF
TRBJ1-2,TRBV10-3,CAISQGDAGYTF
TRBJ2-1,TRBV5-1,CASSPGLAGEDEQFF
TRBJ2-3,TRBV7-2,CASSSTSGRTDTQYF
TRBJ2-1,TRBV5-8,CASSSGAGSGYNEQFF
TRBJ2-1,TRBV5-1,CASSYNSGGSMNEQFF
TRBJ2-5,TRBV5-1,CASSGGPGQEETQYF
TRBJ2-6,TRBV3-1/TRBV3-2,CASSQDGARTSGANVLTF
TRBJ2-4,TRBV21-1,CASSNLKGDF
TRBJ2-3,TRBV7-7,CASSLTGGTDTQYF
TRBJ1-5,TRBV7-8,CASSLAAGGNQPQHF
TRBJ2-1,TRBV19,CASKSTPSSYNEQFF
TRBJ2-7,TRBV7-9,CASSLTSGGAYEQYF
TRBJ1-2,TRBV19,CASSPGVYGYTF
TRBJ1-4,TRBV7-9,CASSPRQSTNEKLFF
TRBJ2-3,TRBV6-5,CASSWGTSTDTQYF
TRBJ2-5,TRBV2,CASRSNTGYQETQYF
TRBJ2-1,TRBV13,CASSLGSGRARDEQFF
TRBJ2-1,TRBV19,CASSIDLTSGIAWGNEQFF
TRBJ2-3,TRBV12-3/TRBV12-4,CASSLLADTQYF
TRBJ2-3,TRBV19,CASRLTGETDTQYF
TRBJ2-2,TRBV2,CASSPGQGGATGELFF
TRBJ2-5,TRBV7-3,CASSTSSQETQYF
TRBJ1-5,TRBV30,CAWSTTGMAPYSNQPQHF
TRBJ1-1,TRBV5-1,CASSSGQGGTEAFF
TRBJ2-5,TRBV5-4,CASSAATQETQYF
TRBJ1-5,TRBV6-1,CASSEEVDRRYSNQPQHF
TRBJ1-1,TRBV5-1,CASSLGDSEAFF
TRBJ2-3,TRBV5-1,CASRQGLATSTDTQYF
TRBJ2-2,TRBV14,CASSPRQTGELFF
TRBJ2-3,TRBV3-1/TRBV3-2,CASSHTKLAGWGTDTQYF
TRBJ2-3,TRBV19,CASLHRVNTDTQYF
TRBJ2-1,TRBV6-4,CASSEGDSSYNEQFF
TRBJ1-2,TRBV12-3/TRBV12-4,CASSGDSSYGYTF
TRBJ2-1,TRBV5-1,CASSLEGTRLEQFF
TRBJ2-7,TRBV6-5,CASSYSRQGGNEQYF
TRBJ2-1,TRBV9,CASSESSYNEQFF
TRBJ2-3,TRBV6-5,CASRLLAGEGDTQYF
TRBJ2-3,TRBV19,CASGLAGGADTQYF